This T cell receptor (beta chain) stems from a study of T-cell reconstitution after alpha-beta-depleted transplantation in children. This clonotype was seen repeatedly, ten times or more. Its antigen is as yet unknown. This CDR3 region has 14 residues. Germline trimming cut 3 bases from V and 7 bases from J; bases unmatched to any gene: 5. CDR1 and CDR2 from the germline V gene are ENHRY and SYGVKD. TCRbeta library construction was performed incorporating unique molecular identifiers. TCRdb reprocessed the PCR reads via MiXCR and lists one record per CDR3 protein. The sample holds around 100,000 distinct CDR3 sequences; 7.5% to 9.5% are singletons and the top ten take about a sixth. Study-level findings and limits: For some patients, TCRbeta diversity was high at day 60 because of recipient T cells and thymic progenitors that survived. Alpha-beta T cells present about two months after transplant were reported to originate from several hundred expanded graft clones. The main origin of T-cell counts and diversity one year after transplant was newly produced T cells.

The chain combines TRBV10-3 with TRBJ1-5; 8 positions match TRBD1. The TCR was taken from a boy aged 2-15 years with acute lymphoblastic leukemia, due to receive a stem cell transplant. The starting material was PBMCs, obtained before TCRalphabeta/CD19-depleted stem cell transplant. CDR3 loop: CAISDTGGGQPQHF. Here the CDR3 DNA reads TGTGCCATCAGTGACACAGGGGGGGGGCAGCCCCAGCATTTT.